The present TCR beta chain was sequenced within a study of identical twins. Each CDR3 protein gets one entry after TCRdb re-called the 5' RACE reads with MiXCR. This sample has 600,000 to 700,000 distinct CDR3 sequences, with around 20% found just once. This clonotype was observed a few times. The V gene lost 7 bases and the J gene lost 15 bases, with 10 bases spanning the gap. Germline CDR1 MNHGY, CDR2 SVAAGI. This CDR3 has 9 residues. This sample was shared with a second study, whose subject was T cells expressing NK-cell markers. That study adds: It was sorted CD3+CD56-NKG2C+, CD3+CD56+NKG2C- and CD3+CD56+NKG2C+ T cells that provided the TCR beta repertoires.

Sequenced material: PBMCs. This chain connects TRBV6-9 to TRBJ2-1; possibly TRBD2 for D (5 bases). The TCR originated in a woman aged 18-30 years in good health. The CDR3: CASIHRGFF. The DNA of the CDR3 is TGTGCCAGCATTCACCGGGGGTTCTTC.